The sequence of this T cell receptor beta chain was determined in a study of graft-versus-host responses after intestinal transplantation. Study at large: Following induction with anti-thymocyte globulin, all recipients were given tacrolimus and steroids for about three years.

General study results and limits: Maximum circulating GvH clone levels tracked with early post-transplant HvG decreases.

The table lists this clone with a count of one. No antigen is known for it. The repertoire was sequenced with immunoSEQ multiplex PCR; TCRdb's copy has only in-frame clones and lacks some. The sample has around 100,000 clones, approximately 90% seen once; the top ten hold roughly 0.24%. There are 11 residues in the CDR3. V gave up 0 bases and J gave up 3 bases, with 2 bases separating them. Germline-derived CDR1 and CDR2 are DFQATT and SNEGSKA (reference sequence). The clonotype comes from a human donor who was the organ donor for an intestinal transplant. The chain employs TRBV20-1 and TRBJ1-1; no definite D call. The source was unstimulated CD4+ T cells sorted from spleen or lymph node cells, collected before transplant. The CDR3 region is CSARDYTEAFF. As DNA, the CDR3 is TGCAGTGCTAGAGATTACACTGAAGCTTTCTTT.